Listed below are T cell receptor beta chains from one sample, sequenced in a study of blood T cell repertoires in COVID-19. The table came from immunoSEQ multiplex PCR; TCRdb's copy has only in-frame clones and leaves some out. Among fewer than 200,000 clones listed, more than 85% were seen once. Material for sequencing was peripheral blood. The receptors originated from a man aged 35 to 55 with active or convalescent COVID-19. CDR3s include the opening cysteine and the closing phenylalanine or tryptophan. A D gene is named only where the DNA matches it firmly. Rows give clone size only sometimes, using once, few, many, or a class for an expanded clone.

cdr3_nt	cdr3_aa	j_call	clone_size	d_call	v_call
TGTGCCAGCAGCCAAACTCGCTACGAGCAGTACTTC	CASSQTRYEQYF	TRBJ2-7	.	.	TRBV6-2/TRBV6-3
TGCAGCCAGGACAGGGGGGATGGCTACACCTTC	CSQDRGDGYTF	TRBJ1-2	.	TRBD1	TRBV29-1
TGTGCCAGCAGTGACGGGGGGGCTTCTGGGGCCAACGTCCTGACTTTC	CASSDGGASGANVLTF	TRBJ2-6	.	.	TRBV6-4
TGTGCCATCGGAGCACAGGGGGCTGAAAAACTGTTTTTT	CAIGAQGAEKLFF	TRBJ1-4	once	TRBD1	TRBV10-3
TGTGCCAGCAGTAACCAGGGGACAGTAAACTACGAGCAGTACTTC	CASSNQGTVNYEQYF	TRBJ2-7	.	TRBD1	TRBV6-6
TGTGCCAGCAGCTTAGACGGGACAGATACGCAGTATTTT	CASSLDGTDTQYF	TRBJ2-3	.	.	TRBV11-3
TGTGCCAGCAGTTACTCCCGACAGAGCACAGATACGCAGTATTTT	CASSYSRQSTDTQYF	TRBJ2-3	once	.	TRBV6-2/TRBV6-3
TGTGCCAGCAGCTTGGAAGGGAGGGTCGGAGAAAAACTGTTTTTT	CASSLEGRVGEKLFF	TRBJ1-4	.	.	TRBV5-8
TGTGCCAGCAACACAGGGGGGAAGAGCGAGCAGTACTTC	CASNTGGKSEQYF	TRBJ2-7	once	TRBD1	TRBV6-6
TGCGCCAGCAGCCCCGGGACAGGGAACACTGAAGCTTTCTTT	CASSPGTGNTEAFF	TRBJ1-1	.	TRBD1	TRBV5-1
TGTGCCAGCAGCGCTTCCAGGGGGAAGGACACTGAAGCTTTCTTT	CASSASRGKDTEAFF	TRBJ1-1	.	TRBD1	TRBV5-4
TGTGCCAGCAGTTACGAGGGCAGGTTTCAGCCCCAGCATTTT	CASSYEGRFQPQHF	TRBJ1-5	.	.	TRBV6-2/TRBV6-3
TGTGCCAGCAGCCCCCAGACAGGGGCACCCGGCTATGGCTACACCTTC	CASSPQTGAPGYGYTF	TRBJ1-2	.	TRBD1	TRBV7-2
TGTGCCAGCAGTTACTCACAGACCTTGAACACTGAAGCTTTCTTT	CASSYSQTLNTEAFF	TRBJ1-1	.	.	TRBV6-5
TGTGCCAGCAGCCAAGCTTCGACAGGGGTGAATTCACCCCTCCACTTT	CASSQASTGVNSPLHF	TRBJ1-6	.	TRBD1	TRBV3-1/TRBV3-2
TGTGCCAGCAGTGGGCATGGGTATGGCTACACCTTC	CASSGHGYGYTF	TRBJ1-2	once	.	TRBV12-3/TRBV12-4
TGTGCCAGCAAGACGGGGGAACCATACAATGAGCAGTTCTTC	CASKTGEPYNEQFF	TRBJ2-1	.	.	TRBV2
TGTGCCAGCTCAGGGGGGACTGAAGCTTTCTTT	CASSGGTEAFF	TRBJ1-1	.	TRBD1	TRBV27
TGTGCCAGCAGTTGGGTGGAAGGGTGGACATCAAACTATGGCTACACCTTC	CASSWVEGWTSNYGYTF	TRBJ1-2	.	.	TRBV28
TGTGCCAGCAGTGACCGACCGGGACAGGGGGCAGATGAGCAGTTCTTC	CASSDRPGQGADEQFF	TRBJ2-1	.	TRBD1	TRBV6-1
TGCGCCAGCAGCGCCCCGACAGGGGTGAACACTGAAGCTTTCTTT	CASSAPTGVNTEAFF	TRBJ1-1	.	TRBD1	TRBV5-1
TGTGCCAGCAGTTACCCCCAGGGGGCTTTGACCGGGGAGCTGTTTTTT	CASSYPQGALTGELFF	TRBJ2-2	.	TRBD1	TRBV6-2/TRBV6-3
TGTGCCAGCAGTTCCCCCTCGAACACTGAAGCTTTCTTT	CASSSPSNTEAFF	TRBJ1-1	once	.	TRBV28
TGTGCCAGTAGTCTGCTTCTGAGTACTGAAGCTTTCTTT	CASSLLLSTEAFF	TRBJ1-1	once	.	TRBV19
TGTGCCAGCAGCTTAGCGGCGGGACAGGGGGCCGGGGAGCTGTTTTTT	CASSLAAGQGAGELFF	TRBJ2-2	.	TRBD1	TRBV7-6
TGTGCCAGCAAAACCGGCCCGCAGGACTTCGAGCAGTACTTC	CASKTGPQDFEQYF	TRBJ2-7	.	.	TRBV19
TGTGCCAGCAGCTTAGGCCCGGGTGCCTACTATGGCTACACCTTC	CASSLGPGAYYGYTF	TRBJ1-2	.	.	TRBV7-2
TGTGCCAGCAGCCAGGGGGCCGGGACAGGGTTTTCGGAGACCCAGTACTTC	CASSQGAGTGFSETQYF	TRBJ2-5	.	TRBD1	TRBV11-2
TGTGCCAGCAGCCAAGGCCAGACAGGGCGGGTAACTAATGAAAAACTGTTTTTT	CASSQGQTGRVTNEKLFF	TRBJ1-4	.	TRBD1	TRBV4-2
TGTGCCAGCCTTGGGGAGCGGGGGGCCCTATACAATGAGCAGTTCTTC	CASLGERGALYNEQFF	TRBJ2-1	.	.	TRBV21-1
TGCGCCAGCAGCCAAGGGGACAGGGTTTTCAATCAGCCCCAGCATTTT	CASSQGDRVFNQPQHF	TRBJ1-5	.	TRBD1	TRBV4-3
TGTGCCAGCACTGCGGGACGCCCTGAAGCTTTCTTT	CASTAGRPEAFF	TRBJ1-1	.	.	TRBV28
TGCGCCAGCAGTCAAACTCTACGTCCAAACAGGGTGCAAGCTTTCTTT	CASSQTLRPNRVQAFF	TRBJ1-1	.	.	TRBV23-1
TGTGCCAGCAGCCTTCACGGAGCGGGGGGACGCACAGATACGCAGTATTTT	CASSLHGAGGRTDTQYF	TRBJ2-3	.	TRBD2	TRBV4-2
TGTGCCAGCAGCTCCGGGACAGGGAACAATCAGCCCCAGCATTTT	CASSSGTGNNQPQHF	TRBJ1-5	.	TRBD1	TRBV3-1/TRBV3-2
TGTGCCAGTAGTACTCCCGGTATAACGGATGGCTACACCTTC	CASSTPGITDGYTF	TRBJ1-2	.	.	TRBV19
TGTGCCAGCAGTTGGGCAGGGGCGGGGGTGAATACGCAGTATTTT	CASSWAGAGVNTQYF	TRBJ2-3	.	.	TRBV28
TGTGCCAGTAGGGGCACTACGAACACTGAAGCTTTCTTT	CASRGTTNTEAFF	TRBJ1-1	.	.	TRBV6-4
TGCGCCAGCAGCCAGGGACAGGGGTCCTCCTACGAGCAGTACTTC	CASSQGQGSSYEQYF	TRBJ2-7	.	TRBD1	TRBV4-1
TGTGCCAGCAGCGTTGCGGTTGACAATGAGCAGTTCTTC	CASSVAVDNEQFF	TRBJ2-1	.	.	TRBV9
TGTGCCAGCAGCTTAGGACAGTGGGGAATGAATTCACCCCTCCACTTT	CASSLGQWGMNSPLHF	TRBJ1-6	once	.	TRBV7-6
TGTGCCAGTAAATGGGACAGGGCCAATGGCTACACCTTC	CASKWDRANGYTF	TRBJ1-2	.	TRBD1	TRBV19
TGTGCCAGCGCACTAGTCCAAGAGACCCAGTACTTC	CASALVQETQYF	TRBJ2-5	.	.	TRBV2
TGTGCCAGCAGTGAATTTGAACAGCAACTAAACACCATATATTTT	CASSEFEQQLNTIYF	TRBJ1-3	.	.	TRBV6-1
TGTGCCAGTAGTATACCTGGGCTTCTCGGCTACACCTTC	CASSIPGLLGYTF	TRBJ1-2	.	.	TRBV19
TGTGCCAGCAGCCCCCCCCGAGCGGGGGCCGGGAAAGAGACCCAGTACTTC	CASSPPRAGAGKETQYF	TRBJ2-5	.	TRBD2	TRBV28
TGTGCCAGCAGTGAAGCTTTGGACATCCGTTCTGGGGCCAACGTCCTGACTTTC	CASSEALDIRSGANVLTF	TRBJ2-6	.	.	TRBV2
TGTGCCAGCAGCCCAGAAGGAGGCGGAAACATTCAGTACTTC	CASSPEGGGNIQYF	TRBJ2-4	.	.	TRBV3-1/TRBV3-2
TGCGCCAGCAGCCAGGACAAGAACACTGAAGCTTTCTTT	CASSQDKNTEAFF	TRBJ1-1	once	.	TRBV4-3
TGTGCCACCAGCAGGGGACCAAGGACAGCCTTTAACGACCAGCCCCAGCATTTT	CATSRGPRTAFNDQPQHF	TRBJ1-5	few	.	TRBV15
TGTGCCAGCAGTAGGGACATCCCCGAAAAACTGTTTTTT	CASSRDIPEKLFF	TRBJ1-4	.	.	TRBV12-3/TRBV12-4
TGTGCCAGTAGAAAGGGGCGCGACACTGAAGCTTTCTTT	CASRKGRDTEAFF	TRBJ1-1	.	.	TRBV19
TGTGCCAGCAGCCAATCCACAGTCAGCGAGCAGTACTTC	CASSQSTVSEQYF	TRBJ2-7	.	.	TRBV16
TGTGCCAGCAGCGCCTACTTCTCCTACGAGCAGTACTTC	CASSAYFSYEQYF	TRBJ2-7	.	.	TRBV5-6
TGCAGCGTTGCGCAGGGTGGCAATCAGCCCCAGCATTTT	CSVAQGGNQPQHF	TRBJ1-5	.	.	TRBV29-1
TGCGCCAGCAGCTGGGCGGGACAGGCACCTGAAGCTTTCTTT	CASSWAGQAPEAFF	TRBJ1-1	.	TRBD1	TRBV5-1
TGTGCCAGCAGCTTGTCGTTCTGGGACAGGGGGCTTCAGGATAACTATGGCTACACCTTC	CASSLSFWDRGLQDNYGYTF	TRBJ1-2	.	TRBD1	TRBV11-3
TGTGCCAGCAGTACAGGGACAGGGCAGTCTCAGCCCCAGCATTTT	CASSTGTGQSQPQHF	TRBJ1-5	.	TRBD1	TRBV6-5
TGTGCCAGGGGGGACAGGGTTAACTATGGCTACACCTTC	CARGDRVNYGYTF	TRBJ1-2	.	TRBD1	TRBV6-5